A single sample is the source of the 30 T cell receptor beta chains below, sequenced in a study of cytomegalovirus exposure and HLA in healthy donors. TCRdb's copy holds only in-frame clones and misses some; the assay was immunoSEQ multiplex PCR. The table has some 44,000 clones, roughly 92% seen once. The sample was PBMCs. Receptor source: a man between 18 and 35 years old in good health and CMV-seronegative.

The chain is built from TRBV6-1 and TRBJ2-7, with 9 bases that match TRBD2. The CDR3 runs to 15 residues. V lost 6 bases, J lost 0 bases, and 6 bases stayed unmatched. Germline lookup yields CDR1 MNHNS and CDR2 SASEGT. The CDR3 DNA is TGTGCCAGCAGGGAGCGGGGGGCCTACTCCTACGAGCAGTACTTC. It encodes CASRERGAYSYEQYF.

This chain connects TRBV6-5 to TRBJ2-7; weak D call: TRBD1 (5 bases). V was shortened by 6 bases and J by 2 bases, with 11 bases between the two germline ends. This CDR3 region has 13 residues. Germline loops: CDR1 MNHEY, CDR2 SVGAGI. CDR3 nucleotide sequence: TGTGCCAGCAGCGCAGGGCCAACCTACGAGCAGTACTTC. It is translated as CASSAGPTYEQYF.

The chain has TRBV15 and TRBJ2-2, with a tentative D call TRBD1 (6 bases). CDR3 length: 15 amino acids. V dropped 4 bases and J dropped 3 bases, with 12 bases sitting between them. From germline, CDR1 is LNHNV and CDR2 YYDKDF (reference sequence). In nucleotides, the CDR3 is TGTGCCACCAGCACCTACAGGGTAGACACCGGGGAGCTGTTTTTT. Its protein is CATSTYRVDTGELFF.

This chain's CDR3 is CASSVESGRYNEQFF. CDR3 bases: TGTGCCAGCAGCGTAGAGAGCGGGAGGTACAATGAGCAGTTCTTC. The chain joins TRBV9 to TRBJ2-1; 9 nucleotides agree with TRBD2. The V segment lost 0 bases and the J segment 4 bases; nucleotides outside the gene matches: 2. The CDR3 is 15 residues long. Germline V lookup: CDR1 SGDLS, CDR2 YYNGEE.

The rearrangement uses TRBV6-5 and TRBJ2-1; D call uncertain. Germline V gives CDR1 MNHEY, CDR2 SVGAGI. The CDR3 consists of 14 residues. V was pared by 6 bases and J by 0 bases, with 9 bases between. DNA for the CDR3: TGTGCCAGCAGCCCAAGGAGCTCCTACAATGAGCAGTTCTTC. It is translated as CASSPRSSYNEQFF.

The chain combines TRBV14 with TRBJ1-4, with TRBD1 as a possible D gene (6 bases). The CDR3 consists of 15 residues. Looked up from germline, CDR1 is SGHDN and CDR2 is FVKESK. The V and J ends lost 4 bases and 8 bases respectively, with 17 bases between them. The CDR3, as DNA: TGTGCCAGCAGCCCTGGACAGTCGCGTTGGGAAAAACTGTTTTTT. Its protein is CASSPGQSRWEKLFF.

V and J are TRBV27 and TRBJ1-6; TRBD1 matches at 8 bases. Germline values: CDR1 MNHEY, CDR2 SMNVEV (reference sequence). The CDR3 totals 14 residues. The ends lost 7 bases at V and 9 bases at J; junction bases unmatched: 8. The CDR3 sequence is CASIGRGLVSPLHF. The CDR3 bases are TGTGCCAGCATTGGCAGGGGGCTAGTTTCACCCCTCCACTTT.

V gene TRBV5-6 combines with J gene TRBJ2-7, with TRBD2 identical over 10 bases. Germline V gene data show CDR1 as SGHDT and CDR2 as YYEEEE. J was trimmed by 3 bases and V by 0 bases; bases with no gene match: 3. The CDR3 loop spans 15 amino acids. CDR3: CASSLGLAGDYEQYF. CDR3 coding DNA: TGTGCCAGCAGCTTGGGGCTAGCGGGGGACTACGAGCAGTACTTC. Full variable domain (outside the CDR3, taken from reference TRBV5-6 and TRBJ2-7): DAGVTQSPTHLIKTRGQQVTLRCSPKSGHDTVSWYQQALGQGPQFIFQYYEEEERQRGNFPDRFSGHQFPNYSSELNVNALLLGDSALYLCASSLGLAGDYEQYFGPGTRLTVT.

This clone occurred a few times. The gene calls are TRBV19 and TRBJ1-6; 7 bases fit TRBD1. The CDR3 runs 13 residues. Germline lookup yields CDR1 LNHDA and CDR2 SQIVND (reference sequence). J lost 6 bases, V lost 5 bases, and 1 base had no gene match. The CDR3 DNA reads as TGTGCCAGTAGTCAGGGGGGTAATTCACCCCTCCACTTT. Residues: CASSQGGNSPLHF.

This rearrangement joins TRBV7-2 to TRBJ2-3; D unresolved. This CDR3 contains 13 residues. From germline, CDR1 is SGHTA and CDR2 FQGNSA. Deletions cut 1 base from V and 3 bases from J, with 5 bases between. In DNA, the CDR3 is TGTGCCAGCAGCTTAGATCTAACAGATACGCAGTATTTT. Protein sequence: CASSLDLTDTQYF.

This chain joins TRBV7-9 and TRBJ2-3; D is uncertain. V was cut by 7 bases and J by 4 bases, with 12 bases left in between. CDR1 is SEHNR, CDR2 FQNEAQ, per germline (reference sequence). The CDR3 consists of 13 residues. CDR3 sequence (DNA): TGTGCCAGCAACAGCCCAATATCAGATACGCAGTATTTT. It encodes CASNSPISDTQYF. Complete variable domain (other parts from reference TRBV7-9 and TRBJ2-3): DTGVSQNPRHKITKRGQNVTFRCDPISEHNRLYWYRQTLGQGPEFLTYFQNEAQLEKSRLLSDRFSAERPKGSFSTLEIQRTEQGDSAMYLCASNSPISDTQYFGPGTRLTVL.

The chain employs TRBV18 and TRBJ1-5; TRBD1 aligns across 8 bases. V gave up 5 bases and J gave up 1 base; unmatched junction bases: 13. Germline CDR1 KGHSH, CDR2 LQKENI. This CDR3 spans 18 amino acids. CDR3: CASSATGEAPRSNQPQHF. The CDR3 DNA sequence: TGTGCCAGCTCAGCGACAGGGGAGGCCCCCCGGAGCAATCAGCCCCAGCATTTT.

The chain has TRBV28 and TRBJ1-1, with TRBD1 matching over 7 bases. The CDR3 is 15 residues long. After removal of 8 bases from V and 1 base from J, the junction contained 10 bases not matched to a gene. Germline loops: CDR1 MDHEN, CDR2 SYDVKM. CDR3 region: CASFPPRQGNTEAFF. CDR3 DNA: TGTGCCAGCTTCCCGCCAAGACAGGGGAACACTGAAGCTTTCTTT.

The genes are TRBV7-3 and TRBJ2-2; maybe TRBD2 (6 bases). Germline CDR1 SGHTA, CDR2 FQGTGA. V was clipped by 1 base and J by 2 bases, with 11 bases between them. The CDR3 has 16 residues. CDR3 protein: CASSLNVAANTGELFF. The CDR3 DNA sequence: TGTGCCAGCAGCTTAAACGTAGCGGCCAACACCGGGGAGCTGTTTTTT.

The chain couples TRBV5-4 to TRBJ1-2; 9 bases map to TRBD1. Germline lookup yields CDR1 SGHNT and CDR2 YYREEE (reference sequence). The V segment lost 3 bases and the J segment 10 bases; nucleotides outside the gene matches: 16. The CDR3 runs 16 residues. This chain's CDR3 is CASSSSTGTGSGAYTF. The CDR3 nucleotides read TGTGCCAGCAGCTCATCAACCGGGACAGGGTCGGGGGCCTACACCTTC.

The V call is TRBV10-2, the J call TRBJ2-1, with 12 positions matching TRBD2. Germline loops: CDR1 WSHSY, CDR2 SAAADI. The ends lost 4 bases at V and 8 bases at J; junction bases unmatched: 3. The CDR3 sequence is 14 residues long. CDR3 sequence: CASSGLAGGDEQFF. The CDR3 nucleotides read TGCGCCAGCAGTGGTCTAGCGGGAGGGGATGAGCAGTTCTTC.

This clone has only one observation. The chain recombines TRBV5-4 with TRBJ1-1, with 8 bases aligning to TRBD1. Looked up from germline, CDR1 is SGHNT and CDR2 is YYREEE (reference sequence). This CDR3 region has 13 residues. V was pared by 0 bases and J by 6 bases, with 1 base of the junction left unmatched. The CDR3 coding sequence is TGTGCCAGCAGCTTGGTGACAGGGGCTGAAGCTTTCTTT. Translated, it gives CASSLVTGAEAFF.

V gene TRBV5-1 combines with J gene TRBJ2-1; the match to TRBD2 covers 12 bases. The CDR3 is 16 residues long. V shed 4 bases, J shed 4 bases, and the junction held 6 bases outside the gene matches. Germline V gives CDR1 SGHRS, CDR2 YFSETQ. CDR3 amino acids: CASSQTGTSGYNEQFF. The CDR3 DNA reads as TGCGCCAGCAGCCAAACCGGGACTAGCGGGTACAATGAGCAGTTCTTC.

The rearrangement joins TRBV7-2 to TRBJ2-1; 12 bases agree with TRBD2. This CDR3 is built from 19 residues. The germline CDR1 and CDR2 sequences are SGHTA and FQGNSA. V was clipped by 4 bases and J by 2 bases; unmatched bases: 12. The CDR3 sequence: CASSWTRTSGAGAYNEQFF. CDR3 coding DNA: TGTGCCAGCAGCTGGACCCGGACTAGCGGGGCCGGCGCCTACAATGAGCAGTTCTTC.

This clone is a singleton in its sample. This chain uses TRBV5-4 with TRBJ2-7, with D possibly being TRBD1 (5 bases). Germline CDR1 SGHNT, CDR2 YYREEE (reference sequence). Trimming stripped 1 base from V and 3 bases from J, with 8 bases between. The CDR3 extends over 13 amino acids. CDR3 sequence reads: CASSLLDNYEQYF. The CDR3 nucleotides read TGTGCCAGCAGCTTGTTGGACAACTACGAGCAGTACTTC.

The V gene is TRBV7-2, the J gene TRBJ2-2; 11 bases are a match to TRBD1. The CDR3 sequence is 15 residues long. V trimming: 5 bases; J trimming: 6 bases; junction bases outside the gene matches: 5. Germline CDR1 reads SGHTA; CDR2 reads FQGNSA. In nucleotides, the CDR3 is TGTGCCAGCAGCACGGACAGGGGGCGGGCCGGGGAGCTGTTTTTT. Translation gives CASSTDRGRAGELFF.

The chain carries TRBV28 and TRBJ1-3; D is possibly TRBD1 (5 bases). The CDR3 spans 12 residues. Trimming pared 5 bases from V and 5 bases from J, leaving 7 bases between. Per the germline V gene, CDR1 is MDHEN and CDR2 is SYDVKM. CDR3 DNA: TGTGCCAGCAGTGGGGCCCGAAACACCATATATTTT. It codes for CASSGARNTIYF.

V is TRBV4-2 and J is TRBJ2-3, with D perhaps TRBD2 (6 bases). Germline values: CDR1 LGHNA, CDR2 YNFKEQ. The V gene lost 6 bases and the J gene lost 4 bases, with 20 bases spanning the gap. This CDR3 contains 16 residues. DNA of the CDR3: TGTGCCAGCAGTCCCCGAAGGGCGGGAATGCCAGATACGCAGTATTTT. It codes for CASSPRRAGMPDTQYF.

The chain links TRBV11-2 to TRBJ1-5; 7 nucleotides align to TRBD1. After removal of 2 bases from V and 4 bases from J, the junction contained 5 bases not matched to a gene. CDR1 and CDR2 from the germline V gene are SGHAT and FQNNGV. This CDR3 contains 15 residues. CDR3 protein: CASSLLGQMNQPQHF. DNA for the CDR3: TGTGCCAGCAGCTTATTGGGACAGATGAATCAGCCCCAGCATTTT.

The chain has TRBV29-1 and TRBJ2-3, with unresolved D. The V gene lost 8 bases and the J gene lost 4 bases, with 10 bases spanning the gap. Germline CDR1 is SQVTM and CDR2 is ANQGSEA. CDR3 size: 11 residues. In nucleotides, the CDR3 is TGCAGCCAGCTCAGCGCAGATACGCAGTATTTT. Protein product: CSQLSADTQYF.

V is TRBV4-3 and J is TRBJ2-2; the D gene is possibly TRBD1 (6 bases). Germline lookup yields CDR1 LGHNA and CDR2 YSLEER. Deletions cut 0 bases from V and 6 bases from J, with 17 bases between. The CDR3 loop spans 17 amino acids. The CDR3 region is CASSQDIGQLLSGELFF. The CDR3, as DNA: TGCGCCAGCAGCCAAGATATCGGACAGCTCCTCTCCGGGGAGCTGTTTTTT.

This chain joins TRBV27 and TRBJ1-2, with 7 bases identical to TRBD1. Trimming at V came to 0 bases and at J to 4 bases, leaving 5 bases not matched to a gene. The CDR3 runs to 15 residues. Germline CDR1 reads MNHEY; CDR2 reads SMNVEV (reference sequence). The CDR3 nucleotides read TGTGCCAGCAGTTTATCGACAGGGAAAAGCTATGGCTACACCTTC. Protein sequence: CASSLSTGKSYGYTF.

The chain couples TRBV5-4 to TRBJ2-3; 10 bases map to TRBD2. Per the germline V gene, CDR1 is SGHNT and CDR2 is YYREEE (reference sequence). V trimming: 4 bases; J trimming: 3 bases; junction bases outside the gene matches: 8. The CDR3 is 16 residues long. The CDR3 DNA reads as TGTGCCAGCAGCCGATCTAGCGGGAGTAGAACAGATACGCAGTATTTT. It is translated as CASSRSSGSRTDTQYF. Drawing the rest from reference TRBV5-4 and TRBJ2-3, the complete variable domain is ETGVTQSPTHLIKTRGQQVTLRCSSQSGHNTVSWYQQALGQGPQFIFQYYREEENGRGNFPPRFSGLQFPNYSSELNVNALELDDSALYLCASSRSSGSRTDTQYFGPGTRLTVL.

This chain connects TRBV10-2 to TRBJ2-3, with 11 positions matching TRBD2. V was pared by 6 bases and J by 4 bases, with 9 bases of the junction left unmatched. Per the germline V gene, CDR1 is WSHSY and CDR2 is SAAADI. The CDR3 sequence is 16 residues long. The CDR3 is CASRETSGGFPDTQYF. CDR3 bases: TGCGCCAGCAGGGAAACTAGCGGGGGATTCCCAGATACGCAGTATTTT.

DNA of the CDR3: TGTGCCAGCAGCCAAGGGGGGGTGAGCACAGATACGCAGTATTTT. This translates into CASSQGGVSTDTQYF. The rearrangement joins TRBV9 to TRBJ2-3; D may be TRBD2 (7 bases). Germline CDR1 reads SGDLS; CDR2 reads YYNGEE. V lost 4 bases and J 0 bases, leaving 12 bases between the germline ends. The CDR3 is made up of 15 amino acids.